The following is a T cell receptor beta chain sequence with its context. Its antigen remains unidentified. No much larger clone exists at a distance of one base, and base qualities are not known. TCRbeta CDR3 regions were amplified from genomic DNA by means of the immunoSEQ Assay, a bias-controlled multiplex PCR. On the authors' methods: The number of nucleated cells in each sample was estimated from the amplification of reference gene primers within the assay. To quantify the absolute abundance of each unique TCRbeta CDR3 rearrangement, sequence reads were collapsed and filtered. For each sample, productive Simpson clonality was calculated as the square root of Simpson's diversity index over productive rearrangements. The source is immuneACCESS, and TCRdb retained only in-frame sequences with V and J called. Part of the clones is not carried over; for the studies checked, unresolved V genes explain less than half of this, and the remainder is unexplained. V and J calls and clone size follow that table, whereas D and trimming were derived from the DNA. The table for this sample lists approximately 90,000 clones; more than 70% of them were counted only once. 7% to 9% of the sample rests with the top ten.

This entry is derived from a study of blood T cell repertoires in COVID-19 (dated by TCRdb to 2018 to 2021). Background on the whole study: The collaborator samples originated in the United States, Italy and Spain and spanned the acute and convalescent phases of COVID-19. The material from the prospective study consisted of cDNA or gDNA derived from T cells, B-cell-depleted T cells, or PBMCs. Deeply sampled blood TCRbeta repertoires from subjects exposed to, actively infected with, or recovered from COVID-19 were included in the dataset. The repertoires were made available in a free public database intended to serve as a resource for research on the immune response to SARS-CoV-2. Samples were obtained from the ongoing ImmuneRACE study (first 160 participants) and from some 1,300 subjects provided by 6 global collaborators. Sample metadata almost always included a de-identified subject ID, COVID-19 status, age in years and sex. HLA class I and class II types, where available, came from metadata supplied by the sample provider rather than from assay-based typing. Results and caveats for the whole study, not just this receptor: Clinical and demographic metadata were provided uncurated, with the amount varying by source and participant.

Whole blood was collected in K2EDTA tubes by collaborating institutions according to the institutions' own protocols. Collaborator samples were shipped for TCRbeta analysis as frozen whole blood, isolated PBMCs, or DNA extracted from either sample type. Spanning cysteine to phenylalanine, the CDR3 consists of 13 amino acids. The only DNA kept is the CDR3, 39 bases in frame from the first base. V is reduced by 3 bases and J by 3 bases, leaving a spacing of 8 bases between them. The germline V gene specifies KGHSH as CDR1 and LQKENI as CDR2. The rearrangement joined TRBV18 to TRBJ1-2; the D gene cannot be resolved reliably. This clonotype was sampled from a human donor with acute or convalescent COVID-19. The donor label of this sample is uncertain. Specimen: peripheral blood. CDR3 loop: CASSPEGDYGYTF. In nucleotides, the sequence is TGTGCCAGCTCACCGGAGGGCGACTATGGCTACACCTTC. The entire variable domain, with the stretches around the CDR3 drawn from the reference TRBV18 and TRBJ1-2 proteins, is NAGVMQNPRHLVRRRGQEARLRCSPMKGHSHVYWYRQLPEEGLKFMVYLQKENIIDESGMPKERFSAEFPKEGPSILRIQQVVRGDSAAYFCASSPEGDYGYTFGSGTRLTVV.